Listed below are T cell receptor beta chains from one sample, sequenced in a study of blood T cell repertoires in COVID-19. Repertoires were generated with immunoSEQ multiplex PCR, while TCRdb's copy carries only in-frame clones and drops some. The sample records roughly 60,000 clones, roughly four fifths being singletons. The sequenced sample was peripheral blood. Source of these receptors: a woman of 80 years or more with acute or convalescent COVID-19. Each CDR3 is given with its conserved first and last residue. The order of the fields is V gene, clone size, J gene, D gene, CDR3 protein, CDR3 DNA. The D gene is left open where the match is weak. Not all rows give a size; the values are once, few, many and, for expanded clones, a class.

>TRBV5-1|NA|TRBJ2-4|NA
CASSSIRGKNIQYF
TGCGCCAGCAGCTCAATAAGAGGCAAAAACATTCAGTACTTC
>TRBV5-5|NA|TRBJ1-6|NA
CASSSYPWAGLESPLHF
TGTGCCAGCAGCTCATACCCGTGGGCGGGATTGGAATCACCCCTCCACTTT
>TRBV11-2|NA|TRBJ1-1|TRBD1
CASSLVGPGGMRTEAFF
TGTGCCAGCAGCTTAGTTGGGCCAGGGGGGATGAGAACTGAAGCTTTCTTT
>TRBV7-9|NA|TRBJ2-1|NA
CASSLGSLTGNEQFF
TGTGCCAGCAGCTTAGGTAGCCTTACTGGTAATGAGCAGTTCTTC
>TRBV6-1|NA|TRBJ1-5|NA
CASSETGGAWQPQHF
TGTGCCAGCAGTGAAACGGGGGGGGCTTGGCAGCCCCAGCATTTT
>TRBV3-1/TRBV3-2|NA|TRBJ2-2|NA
CASSQSRVRTSGTGELFF
TGTGCCAGCAGCCAGTCCCGTGTCCGGACTTCGGGCACCGGGGAGCTGTTTTTT
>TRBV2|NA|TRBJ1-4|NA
CASSRTATNEKLFF
TGTGCCAGCTCCAGGACTGCAACTAATGAAAAACTGTTTTTT
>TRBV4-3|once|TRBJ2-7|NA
CASSQDFGSYEQYF
TGCGCCAGCAGCCAAGATTTCGGCTCCTACGAGCAGTACTTC
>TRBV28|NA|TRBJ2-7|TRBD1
CASSPGTGEKEQYF
TGTGCCAGTTCCCCCGGGACAGGGGAGAAAGAGCAGTACTTC
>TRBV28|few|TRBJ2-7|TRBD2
CASAAGLAGVREQYF
TGTGCCAGTGCCGCGGGACTAGCGGGAGTAAGGGAGCAGTACTTC
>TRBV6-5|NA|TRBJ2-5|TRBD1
CASVGTGPQETQYF
TGTGCCAGCGTTGGGACAGGACCTCAAGAGACCCAGTACTTC
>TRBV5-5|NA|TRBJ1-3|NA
CASSLSSTFPSGNTIYF
TGTGCCAGCAGCTTATCTTCTACTTTCCCCTCTGGAAACACCATATATTTT
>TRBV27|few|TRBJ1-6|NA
CASGEFSNNSPLHF
TGTGCCAGCGGGGAGTTCTCAAATAATTCACCCCTCCACTTT
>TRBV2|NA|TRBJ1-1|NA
CASRAQGPTPEAFF
TGTGCCAGCAGGGCCCAGGGGCCTACGCCTGAAGCTTTCTTT
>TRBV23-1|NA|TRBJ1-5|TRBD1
CASRKSGTGHSTSNQPQHF
TGCGCCAGCAGAAAATCCGGGACAGGCCACTCCACTAGCAATCAGCCCCAGCATTTT
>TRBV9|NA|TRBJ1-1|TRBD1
CASSVRQGGTEAFF
TGTGCCAGCAGCGTTAGACAGGGGGGTACTGAAGCTTTCTTT
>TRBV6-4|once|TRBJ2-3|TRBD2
CASSLSGGPRDTQYF
TGTGCCAGCAGTTTGAGCGGGGGTCCGCGAGATACGCAGTATTTT
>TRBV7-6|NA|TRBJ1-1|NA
CASSLAPRGNTEAFF
TGTGCCAGCAGCTTAGCGCCCCGGGGAAACACTGAAGCTTTCTTT
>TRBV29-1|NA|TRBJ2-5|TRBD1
CSTWTGTRETQYF
TGCAGCACCTGGACAGGGACCCGGGAGACCCAGTACTTC